This entry concerns a single T cell receptor beta chain. Its antigen is currently unknown. These data come from a study of long-term antiretroviral therapy in people with HIV. Samples were assayed with immunoSEQ v3.0 at survey level. Here immunoSEQ multiplex PCR was the method, and the copy in TCRdb shows in-frame clones only, minus some. The sample has about 32,000 clones, around 97% seen once; the top ten hold around 1.8%. Study results and limitations: On ART adherence, viral resistance or therapy changes, no data were available. The repertoire was dominated at all time points by clones expanded before ART.

CDR1 is LGHNA and CDR2 is YSLEER in the germline V gene. The CDR3 has 16 residues. Trimming took 0 bases from V and 0 from J, leaving 6 bases between them. Specimen: unsorted PBMCs, collected 7.6 years after starting antiretroviral therapy. The clonotype was recovered from a man aged 30 to 39 with HIV. The genes are TRBV4-3 and TRBJ2-6; D is undetermined. The CDR3 bases are TGCGCCAGCAGCCAAGAAGGCCCCTCTGGGGCCAACGTCCTGACTTTC. This sequence encodes CASSQEGPSGANVLTF.